This T cell receptor beta chain comes out of a study of blood T cells in healthy people across ages (dated by TCRdb to the mid-2010s). For context, the study as a whole: Template switching captured roughly one uniquely barcoded TCR beta cDNA molecule per two T cells in model experiments. Age-related changes in TCR beta repertoire diversity were measured in the study by deep sequencing normalized with unique cDNA molecular identifiers. Donors were grouped into four age groups: young (average 16 years), middle-aged (approximately 41), aged (approximately 67) and long-lived (about 89). Using the same blood draw, the study looked at two additional independent replicas of 1 million unique cDNA reads for two donors, one aged 18 to 30 and the other aged 80 or older. Study-level results and caveats: There was a strong correlation between observed TCR beta diversity and the percentage of naive T cells measured by flow cytometry. Total diversity estimates from one million sequenced T cells were considered lower bounds and underestimates. As age increased, observed TCR beta diversity per million T cells dropped in a roughly linear way, and a significant reduction was already evident by age 40. The long-lived group showed more naive CD4+ T cells, fewer expanded clones and increased TCR diversity than the aged group, suggesting age selection. Because the CMV infection status of the donors was unknown, age-related changes in expanded clonotypes may potentially have been confounded. Bulk unsorted PBMC profiling prevented conclusive comparison of naive and antigen-experienced compartments.

Systemically healthy Caucasian individuals from Russia, 35 to 40 in total and aged roughly 6 to 100 years, were included as donors. Around 10 milliliters of peripheral blood were collected from each donor into EDTA-treated Vacutainer tubes. Ficoll-Paque density-gradient centrifugation was used to isolate PBMCs, with at least 6 million per sample. Total RNA was extracted from PBMCs with Trizol reagent, with at least 6 micrograms obtained per sample. Naive CD45RAhigh/CD27high T cell percentages were measured by flow cytometry on a PBMC aliquot from every donor. V was cut back by 0 bases and J by 0 bases, leaving a gap of 6 bases between them. CDR1 and CDR2 are read off the germline V gene as SGHAT and FQNNGV. The CDR3, cysteine through phenylalanine, is 15 amino acids long. The kept DNA is CDR3 alone, 45 bases in frame from the first base. The library came from 5' RACE. Sequencing took place on an Illumina HiSeq 2500. A second 7 to 11 cycle PCR used a sample-barcoded 5' primer and a J-beta primer mix. Each TCR beta cDNA molecule received a unique molecular identifier from a template-switch 5' adaptor carrying 12 random nucleotides. At least 2.5 million CDR3-containing paired-end reads were obtained from each sample. First-strand cDNA was synthesized from all RNA with the Mint cDNA synthesis kit, primed by a TRBC-specific oligonucleotide. Following uracil-DNA glycosylase treatment, a first 18-cycle PCR with universal primers M1SS and BC2_uni_R was performed on all cDNA. In the source study's methods: Normalization of each sample was performed by random selection of 1 million high-quality reads, each carrying a distinct molecular identifier. Reads with shared molecular identifiers were discarded instead of being binned into consensus sequences. MiTCR, set to a Q25 quality threshold and the strictest error-elimination algorithm, was used for CDR3 identification, clonotype clustering and error correction. Lower-bound total TCR beta diversity was estimated with a nonparametric unseen species model using Euler transformation. TCRdb reran the public reads through fastp at Q25 and MiXCR, keeping productive beta chains. Every CDR3 protein is listed once, alongside the most common genes and DNA of its rows. TCRdb, not the authors, supplied the V and J calls. Within this sample are about 560,000 distinct CDR3 sequences, with roughly a quarter of them counted one time only. 3% to 4% of the sample lies in the top ten.

The sample holds many counts of this clonotype. The antigen it binds to is not known. No quality values exist for individual bases; no much larger clone is one base distant. These records were also assigned to another study, of T cells of mothers and their children. In that second paper, the authors write: Nine systemically healthy Caucasian individuals, comprising three mothers and their six children, were included as donors. cDNA synthesis used all of the extracted RNA, with about 1.5 ug of RNA in each 15 ul reaction. Sample barcodes and 2-4 random nucleotides were added via the M1S primer in the second PCR. Over 8 million TCR beta CDR3 reads were obtained for each mother, and approximately 3.2 million reads were obtained for each child. TCR recombination output is similarly shaped by thymic selection in related and unrelated pairs, with a minor effect exerted by inherited differences. Normalized repertoire overlap in related mother-child pairs was always slightly higher than in unrelated mother-child pairs, but the difference was never significant. Persistent microchimeric T cell clones were not detected, at a sensitivity of 95 to 100 clones per million clonotypes. To look for features that set related mother-child pairs apart from unrelated individuals, the researchers ran deep NGS to compare the TCR beta repertoires of mothers and children. The mean age was about 40 +/- 4 years for the mothers and approximately 11 +/- 4 years for the children. After adapter ligation with NEBNext reagents, the libraries were sequenced on Illumina HiSeq 2000 with 100+100 nt paired-end reads. To prevent cross-contamination, the mother and child libraries were prepared one month apart and sequenced in separate runs. Between about 500,000 and 2,300,000 distinct TCR beta clonotypes were identified per donor. Naive TCR beta clonotypes were estimated from low-frequency clonotypes matched to each donor's FACS-determined naive share, without sorting.

This sequence originates from a boy between 2 and 15 years old in good health. Material: blood. In this chain, TRBV11-2 is recombined with TRBJ1-3, with the D gene too uncertain to name. The CDR3 here reads CASSLDRGSGNTIYF. The bases read TGTGCCAGCAGCTTAGATCGGGGCTCTGGAAACACCATATATTTT. Here the CDR3 is joined to the reference TRBV11-2 and TRBJ1-3 genes, and the full variable domain is: EAGVAQSPRYKIIEKRQSVAFWCNPISGHATLYWYQQILGQGPKLLIQFQNNGVVDDSQLPKDRFSAERLKGVDSTLKIQPAKLEDSAVYLCASSLDRGSGNTIYFGEGSWLTVV.